This T cell receptor beta chain was recovered during a study of T cell responses to AZD1222 COVID-19 vaccine. On this clone: What it recognizes is unknown.

CDR3 size: 14 residues. Germline-derived CDR1 and CDR2 are SGHTA and FQGNSA. Losses at the gene ends were 1 base for V and 8 bases for J; bases not matched to a gene: 2. Sequencing was performed with immunoSEQ multiplex PCR; in TCRdb, only in-frame clones are kept and a portion is missing. The repertoire holds more than 150,000 clones, with 85% to 95% as singletons. Notes on the study in general: Per reports, nearly half of all spike-specific TCRs target regions that are unmutated in variants. Among AZD1222 vaccinees, only 5 to 7 were seropositive at baseline. Mapped onto spike, vaccine-associated CD4 TCRs spanned it and were dominant at 160-218 and 743-854.

The clonotype comes from an adult who received the AZD1222 COVID-19 vaccine. This rearrangement joins TRBV7-2 to TRBJ1-6, with 7 bases aligning to TRBD1. This material consisted of peripheral blood, taken 28 days after the second AZD1222 dose. The DNA for the CDR3 is TGTGCCAGCAGCTTAGGACAGGGACATTCACCCCTCCACTTT. Encoded protein: CASSLGQGHSPLHF.